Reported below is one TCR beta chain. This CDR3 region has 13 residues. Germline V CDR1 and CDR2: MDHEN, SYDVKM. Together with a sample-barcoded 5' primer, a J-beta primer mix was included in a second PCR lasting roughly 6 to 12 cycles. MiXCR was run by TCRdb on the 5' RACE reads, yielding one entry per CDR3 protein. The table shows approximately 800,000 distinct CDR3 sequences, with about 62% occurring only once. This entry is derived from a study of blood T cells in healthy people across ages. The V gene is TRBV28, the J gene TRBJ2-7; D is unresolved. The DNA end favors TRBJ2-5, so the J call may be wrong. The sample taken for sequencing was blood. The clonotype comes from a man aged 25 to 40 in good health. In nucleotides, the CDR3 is TGTGCCAGCAGGTTAGAGGCCCCAGGGACCCAGTACTTC. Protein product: CASRLEAPGTQYF.